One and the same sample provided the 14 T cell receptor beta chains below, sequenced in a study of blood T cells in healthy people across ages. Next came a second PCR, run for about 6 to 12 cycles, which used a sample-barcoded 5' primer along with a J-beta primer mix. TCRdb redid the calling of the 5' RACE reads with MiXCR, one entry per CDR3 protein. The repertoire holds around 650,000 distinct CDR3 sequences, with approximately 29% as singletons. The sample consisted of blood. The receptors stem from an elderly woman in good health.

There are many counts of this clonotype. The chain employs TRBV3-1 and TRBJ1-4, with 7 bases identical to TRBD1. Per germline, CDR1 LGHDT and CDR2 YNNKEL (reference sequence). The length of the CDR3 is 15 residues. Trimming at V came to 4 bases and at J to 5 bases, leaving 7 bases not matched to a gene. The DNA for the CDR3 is TGTGCCAGCAGCCCGCTGACAGGGACCAATGAAAAACTGTTTTTT. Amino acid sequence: CASSPLTGTNEKLFF.

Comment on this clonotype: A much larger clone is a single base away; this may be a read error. CDR3 loop: CARGIHGTGGYTF. The CDR3 bases are TGTGCCAGGGGCATACATGGGACGGGTGGCTACACCTTC. This chain joins TRBV19 and TRBJ1-2; perhaps TRBD1 as D (5 bases). V lost 9 bases, J lost 7 bases, and 18 bases lay in between. This CDR3 has 13 amino acids. Germline V lookup: CDR1 LNHDA, CDR2 SQIVND (reference sequence).

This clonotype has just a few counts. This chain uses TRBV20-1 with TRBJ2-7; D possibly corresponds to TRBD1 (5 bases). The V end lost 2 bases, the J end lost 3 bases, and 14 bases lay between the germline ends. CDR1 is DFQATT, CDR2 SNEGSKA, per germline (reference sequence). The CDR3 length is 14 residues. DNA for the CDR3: TGCAGTGCTAGATTTCCAGGGTCCTGCTACGAGCAGTACTTC. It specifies CSARFPGSCYEQYF.

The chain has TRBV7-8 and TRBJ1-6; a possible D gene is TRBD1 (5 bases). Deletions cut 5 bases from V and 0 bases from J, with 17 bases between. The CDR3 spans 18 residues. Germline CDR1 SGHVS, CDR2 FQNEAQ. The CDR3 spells CASSTSTAESSYNSPLHF. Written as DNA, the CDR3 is TGTGCCAGCAGCACTTCGACAGCTGAGAGCTCCTATAATTCACCCCTCCACTTT. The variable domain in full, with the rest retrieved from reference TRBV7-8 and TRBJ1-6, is GAGVSQSPRYKVAKRGQDVALRCDPISGHVSLFWYQQALGQGPEFLTYFQNEAQLDKSGLPSDRFFAERPEGSVSTLKIQRTQQEDSAVYLCASSTSTAESSYNSPLHFGNGTRLTVT.

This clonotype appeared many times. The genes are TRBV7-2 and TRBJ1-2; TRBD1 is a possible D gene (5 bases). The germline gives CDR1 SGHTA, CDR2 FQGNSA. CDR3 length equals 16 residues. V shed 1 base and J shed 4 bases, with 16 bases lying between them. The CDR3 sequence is CASSLGGGYRSYGYTF. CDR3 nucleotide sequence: TGTGCCAGCAGCTTAGGGGGGGGATATCGGAGCTATGGCTACACCTTC.

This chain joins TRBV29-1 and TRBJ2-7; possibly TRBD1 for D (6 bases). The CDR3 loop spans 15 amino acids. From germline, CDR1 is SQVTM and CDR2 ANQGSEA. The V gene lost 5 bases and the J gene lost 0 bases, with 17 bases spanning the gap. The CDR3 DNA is TGCAGCGTTCGGACCAGACAGGAGATCTCCTACGAGCAGTACTTC. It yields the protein CSVRTRQEISYEQYF.

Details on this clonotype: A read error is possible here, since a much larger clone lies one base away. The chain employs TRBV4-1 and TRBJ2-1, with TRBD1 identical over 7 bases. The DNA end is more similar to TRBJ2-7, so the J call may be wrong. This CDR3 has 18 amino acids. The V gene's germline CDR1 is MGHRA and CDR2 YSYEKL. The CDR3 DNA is TGCGCCAGCTCTTTAAGGAGAGGGGGCAACTCCCTCTACAATGAGCAGTACTTC. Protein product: CASSLRRGGNSLYNEQYF.

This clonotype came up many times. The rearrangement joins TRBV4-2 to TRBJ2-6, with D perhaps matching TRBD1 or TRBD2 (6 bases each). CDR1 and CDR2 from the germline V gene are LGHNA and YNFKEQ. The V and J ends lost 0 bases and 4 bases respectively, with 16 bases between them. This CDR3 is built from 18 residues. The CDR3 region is CASSQEITGAQGANVLTF. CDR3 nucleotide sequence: TGTGCCAGCAGCCAAGAAATAACGGGGGCGCAAGGGGCCAACGTCCTGACTTTC.

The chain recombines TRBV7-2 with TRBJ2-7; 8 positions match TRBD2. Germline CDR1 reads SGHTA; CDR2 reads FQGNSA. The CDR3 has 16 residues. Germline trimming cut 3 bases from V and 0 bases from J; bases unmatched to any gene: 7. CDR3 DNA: TGTGCCAGCAGCTTTCCTCTAAGCGGGAGCTCCTACGAGCAGTACTTC. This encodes CASSFPLSGSSYEQYF. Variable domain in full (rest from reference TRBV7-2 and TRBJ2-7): GAGVSQSPSNKVTEKGKDVELRCDPISGHTALYWYRQSLGQGLEFLIYFQGNSAPDKSGLPSDRFSAERTGGSVSTLTIQRTQQEDSAVYLCASSFPLSGSSYEQYFGPGTRLTVT.

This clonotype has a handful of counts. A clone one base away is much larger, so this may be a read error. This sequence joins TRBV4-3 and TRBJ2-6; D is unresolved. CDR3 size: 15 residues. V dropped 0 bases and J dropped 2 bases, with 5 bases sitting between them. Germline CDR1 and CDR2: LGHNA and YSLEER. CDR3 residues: CASSQEIPGANVLTF. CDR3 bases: TGCGCCAGCAGCCAAGAAATCCCTGGGGCCAACGTCCTGACTTTC.

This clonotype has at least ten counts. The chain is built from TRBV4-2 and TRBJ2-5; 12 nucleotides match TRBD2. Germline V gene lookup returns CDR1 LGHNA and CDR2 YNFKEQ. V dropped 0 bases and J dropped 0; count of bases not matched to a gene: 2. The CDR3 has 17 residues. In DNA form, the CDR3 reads TGTGCCAGCAGCCAAGATACTAGCGGGGGGTACCAAGAGACCCAGTACTTC. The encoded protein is CASSQDTSGGYQETQYF.

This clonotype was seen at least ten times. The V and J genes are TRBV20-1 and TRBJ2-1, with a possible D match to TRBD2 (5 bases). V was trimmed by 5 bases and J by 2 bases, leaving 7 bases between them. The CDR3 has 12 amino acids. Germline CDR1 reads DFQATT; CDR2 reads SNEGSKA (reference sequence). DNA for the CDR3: TGCAGTGCTCAGCGGACCTACAATGAGCAGTTCTTC. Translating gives CSAQRTYNEQFF.

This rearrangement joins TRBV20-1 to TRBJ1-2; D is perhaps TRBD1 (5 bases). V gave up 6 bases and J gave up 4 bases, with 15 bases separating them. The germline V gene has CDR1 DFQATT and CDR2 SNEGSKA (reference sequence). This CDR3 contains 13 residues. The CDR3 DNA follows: TGCAGTGCCCTACCCCGTGACAGCTATGGCTACACCTTC. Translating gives CSALPRDSYGYTF.

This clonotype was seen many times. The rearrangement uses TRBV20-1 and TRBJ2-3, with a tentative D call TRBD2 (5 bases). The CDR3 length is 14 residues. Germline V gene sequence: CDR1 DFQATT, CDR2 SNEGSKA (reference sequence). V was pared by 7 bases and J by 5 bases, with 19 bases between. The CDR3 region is CSVIDGVYRDTQYF. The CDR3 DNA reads TGCAGTGTCATCGACGGGGTATATAGAGATACGCAGTATTTT.